This T cell receptor beta chain appears in the sequencing data of a study of T cell responses to AZD1222 COVID-19 vaccine. Study outcomes and limitations: Baseline seropositives among AZD1222 recipients totaled only six or seven. Mapped onto spike, vaccine-associated CD4 TCRs spanned it and were dominant at 160-218 and 743-854.

J was trimmed by 4 bases and V by 3 bases; bases with no gene match: 3. Germline CDR1 ENHRY, CDR2 SYGVKD. The CDR3 is made up of 15 amino acids. With regard to this clone: Antigen specificity is unknown.

TCRdb's table, derived via immunoSEQ multiplex PCR, lists solely in-frame clones and lacks some. The sample contains some 180,000 clones, roughly 93% of which appear only once. The V call is TRBV10-3, the J call TRBJ2-1; TRBD2 aligns across 10 bases. This clonotype was obtained from an adult who received the MenACWY meningococcal vaccine as a control. Specimen: peripheral blood, collected 28 days after the second dose of the MenACWY control vaccine. The CDR3 bases are TGTGCCATCAGTGACGAGCGGGGGGGGTACAATGAGCAGTTCTTC. Protein product: CAISDERGGYNEQFF.